This T cell receptor beta chain was profiled in a study of CD8+ T cells in alopecia areata. Study-wide points: Tofacitinib delivered significant drops in scalp clonality and in expanded CD8+ clones among the top 100. Numerous clones, expanded in lesions, remained in scalp and blood during tofacitinib.

The CDR3 is 11 residues long. The germline gives CDR1 LGHNT, CDR2 FRNRAP. V was trimmed by 3 bases and J by 6 bases, leaving 2 bases between them. To note about this clone: Its antigen remains unknown.

The sequencing template was cDNA reverse transcribed from extracted RNA. Assay used: immunoSEQ multiplex PCR; TCRdb lists only in-frame clones, some missing. The sample contains 90,000 to 120,000 clones, 80% to 85% of which appear only once. Documented treatment: oral pan-JAK inhibitor, 5-10 mg twice daily. This specimen consisted of CD8+ T cells sorted from blood, obtained at week 24, from a patient treated with tofacitinib. The chain is built from TRBV12-5 and TRBJ2-2; no clear D. The receptor comes from a human donor with alopecia areata. The CDR3 DNA reads as TGTGCTAGTGGTTTCGCCGGGGAGCTGTTTTTT. This gives the protein CASGFAGELFF.